Given below is one TCR beta chain in context. The antigen remains unidentified. This sample was taken from a study of cytomegalovirus exposure and HLA in healthy donors. The length of the CDR3 is 15 residues. The ends were cut back, 7 bases at V and 4 bases at J, with 19 bases in the middle. Germline V CDR1 and CDR2: MDHEN, SYDVKM. Study conclusions and caveats: The majority of CMV-associated TCR beta chains were reported as apparently HLA-restricted in a later analysis.

This PCR relied on a set of 60 Vbeta primers and 13 Jbeta primers. The protocol was immunoSEQ multiplex PCR, while the TCRdb copy is restricted to in-frame clones and leaves out a portion. The sample carries 180,000 or so clones, 82% recorded once. Specimen: PBMCs. This clonotype originated in a man aged 40-50 years in good health and CMV-seronegative. This chain links TRBV28 with TRBJ1-2; weak D call: TRBD1 (5 bases). CDR3 DNA sequence: TGTGCCAGCACATTTCAGTCCGGGGGTCCCTATGGCTACACCTTC. This sequence encodes CASTFQSGGPYGYTF.